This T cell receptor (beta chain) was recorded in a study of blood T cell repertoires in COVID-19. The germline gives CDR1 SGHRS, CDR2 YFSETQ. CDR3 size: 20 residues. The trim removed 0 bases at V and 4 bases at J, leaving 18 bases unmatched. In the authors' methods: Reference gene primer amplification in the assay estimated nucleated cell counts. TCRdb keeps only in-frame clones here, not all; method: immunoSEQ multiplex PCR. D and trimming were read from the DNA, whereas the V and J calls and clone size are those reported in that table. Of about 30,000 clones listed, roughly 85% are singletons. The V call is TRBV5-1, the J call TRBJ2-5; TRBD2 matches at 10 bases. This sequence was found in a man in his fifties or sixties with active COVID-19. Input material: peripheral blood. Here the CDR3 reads CASSLEAYSGRGRLGETQYF. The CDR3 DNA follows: TGCGCCAGCAGCTTGGAAGCCTACAGCGGGAGGGGCAGATTGGGAGAGACCCAGTACTTC.